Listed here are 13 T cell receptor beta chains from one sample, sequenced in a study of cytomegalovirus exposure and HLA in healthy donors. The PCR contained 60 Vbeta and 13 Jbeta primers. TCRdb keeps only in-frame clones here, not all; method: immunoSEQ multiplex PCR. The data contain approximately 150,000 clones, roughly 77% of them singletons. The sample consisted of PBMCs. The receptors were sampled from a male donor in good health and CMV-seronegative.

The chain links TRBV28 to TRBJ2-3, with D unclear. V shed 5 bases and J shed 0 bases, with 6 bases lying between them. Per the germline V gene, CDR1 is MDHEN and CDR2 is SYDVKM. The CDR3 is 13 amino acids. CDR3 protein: CASSGDSTDTQYF. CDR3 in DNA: TGTGCCAGCAGTGGAGACAGCACAGATACGCAGTATTTT.

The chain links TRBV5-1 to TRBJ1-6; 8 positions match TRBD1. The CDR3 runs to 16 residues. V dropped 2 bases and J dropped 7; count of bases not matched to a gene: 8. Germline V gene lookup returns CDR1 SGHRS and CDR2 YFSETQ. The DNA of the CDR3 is TGCGCCAGCAGCTTCCAAGGACAGGGTGCCAATTCACCCCTCCACTTT. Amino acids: CASSFQGQGANSPLHF. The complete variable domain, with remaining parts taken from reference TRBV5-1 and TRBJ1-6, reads KAGVTQTPRYLIKTRGQQVTLSCSPISGHRSVSWYQQTPGQGLQFLFEYFSETQRNKGNFPGRFSGRQFSNSRSEMNVSTLELGDSALYLCASSFQGQGANSPLHFGNGTRLTVT.

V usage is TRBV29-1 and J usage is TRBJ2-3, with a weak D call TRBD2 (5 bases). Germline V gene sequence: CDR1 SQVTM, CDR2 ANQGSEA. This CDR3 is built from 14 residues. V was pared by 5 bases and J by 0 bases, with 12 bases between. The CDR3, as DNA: TGCAGCGTTAAGGAGGCCTTTAGCACAGATACGCAGTATTTT. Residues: CSVKEAFSTDTQYF.

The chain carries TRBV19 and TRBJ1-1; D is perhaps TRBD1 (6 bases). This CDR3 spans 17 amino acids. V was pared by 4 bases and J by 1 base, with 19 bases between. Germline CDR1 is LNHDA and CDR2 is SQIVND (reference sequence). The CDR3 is CASSKQSVKTGNTEAFF. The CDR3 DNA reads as TGTGCCAGTAGTAAACAGTCCGTGAAGACAGGGAACACTGAAGCTTTCTTT.

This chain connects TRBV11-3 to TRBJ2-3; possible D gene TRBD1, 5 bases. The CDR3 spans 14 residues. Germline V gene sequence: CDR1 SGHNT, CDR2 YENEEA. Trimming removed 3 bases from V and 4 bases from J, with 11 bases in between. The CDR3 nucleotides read TGTGCCAGCAGCTTGGGGCAGGAGTCAGATACGCAGTATTTT. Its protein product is CASSLGQESDTQYF.

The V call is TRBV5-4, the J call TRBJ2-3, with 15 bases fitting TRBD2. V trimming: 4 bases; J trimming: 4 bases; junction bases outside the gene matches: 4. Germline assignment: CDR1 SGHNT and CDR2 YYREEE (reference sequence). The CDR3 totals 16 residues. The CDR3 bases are TGTGCCAGCAGCCCGGGACTAGCGGGAGGCGCAGATACGCAGTATTTT. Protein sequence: CASSPGLAGGADTQYF.

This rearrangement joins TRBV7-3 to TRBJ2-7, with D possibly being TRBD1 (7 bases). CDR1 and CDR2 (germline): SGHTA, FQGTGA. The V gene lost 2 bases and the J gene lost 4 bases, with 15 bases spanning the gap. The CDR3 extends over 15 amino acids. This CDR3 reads CASSLGPGGKYEQYF. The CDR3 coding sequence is TGTGCCAGCAGCTTAGGGCCAGGGGGGAAGTACGAGCAGTACTTC.

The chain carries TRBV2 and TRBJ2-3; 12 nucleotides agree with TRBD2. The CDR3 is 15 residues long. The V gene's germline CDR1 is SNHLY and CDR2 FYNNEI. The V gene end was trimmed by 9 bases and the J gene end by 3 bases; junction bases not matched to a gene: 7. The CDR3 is CASRRLAGATDTQYF. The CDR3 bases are TGTGCCAGTCGACGACTAGCGGGAGCGACAGATACGCAGTATTTT.

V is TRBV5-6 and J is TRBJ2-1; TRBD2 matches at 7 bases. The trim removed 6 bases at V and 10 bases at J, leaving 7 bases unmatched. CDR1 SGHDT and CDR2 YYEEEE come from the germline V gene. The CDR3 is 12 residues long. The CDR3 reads CASNPGGREQFF. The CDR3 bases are TGTGCCAGCAACCCGGGCGGGAGAGAGCAGTTCTTC.

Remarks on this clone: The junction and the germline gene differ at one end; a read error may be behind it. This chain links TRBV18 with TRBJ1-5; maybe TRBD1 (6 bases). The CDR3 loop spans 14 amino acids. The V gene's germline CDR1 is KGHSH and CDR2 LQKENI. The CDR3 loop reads CASSPQGGGQPQHF. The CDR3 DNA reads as TGTGCCAGCTCCCCACAGGGAGGAGGTCAGCCCCAGCATTTT.

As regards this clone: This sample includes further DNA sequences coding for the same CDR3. In DNA, the CDR3 is TGTGCCAGCAGTTTTCGGGGCGAGCAGTACTTC. Protein product: CASSFRGEQYF. This chain joins TRBV28 and TRBJ2-7; possibly TRBD2 for D (5 bases). The length of the CDR3 is 11 residues. V was clipped by 3 bases and J by 6 bases, with 6 bases between them. Germline V CDR1 and CDR2: MDHEN, SYDVKM.

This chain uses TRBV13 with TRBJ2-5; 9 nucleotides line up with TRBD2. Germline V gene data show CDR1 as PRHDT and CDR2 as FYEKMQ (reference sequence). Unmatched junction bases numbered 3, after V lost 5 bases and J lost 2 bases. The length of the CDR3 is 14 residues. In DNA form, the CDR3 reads TGTGCCAGCAGCACGGGACTAGCTCAAGAGACCCAGTACTTC. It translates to CASSTGLAQETQYF.

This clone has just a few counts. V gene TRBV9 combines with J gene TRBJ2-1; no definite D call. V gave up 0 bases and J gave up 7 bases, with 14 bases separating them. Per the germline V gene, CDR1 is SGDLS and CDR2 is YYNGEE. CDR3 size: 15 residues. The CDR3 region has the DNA TGTGCCAGCAGCGTAGTGGCAGGCGCCATGAATGAGCAGTTCTTC. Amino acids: CASSVVAGAMNEQFF.